The clone carrying this TCR beta chain was recorded a few times. The antigen remains undetermined. Construction of the TCRbeta library involved unique molecular identifiers. MiXCR, applied by TCRdb to the PCR reads, yields one record per CDR3 protein. The sample consists of roughly 400,000 distinct CDR3 sequences, over 40% of them appearing once. The data were taken from a study of T-cell reconstitution after alpha-beta-depleted transplantation in children. Notes on the study in general: Some patients' high day-60 TCRbeta diversity was attributed to recipient cells surviving conditioning. When one year had passed after transplant, most T-cell counts and diversity came from newly produced T cells. At around two months after transplant, the alpha-beta T cells were reportedly derived from several hundred expanded clones that came from non-depleted graft cells.

This CDR3 region has 14 residues. Germline loops: CDR1 SGHTA, CDR2 FQGNSA. V shed 6 bases and J 6 bases; nucleotides not matched to a gene: 9. The TCR was taken from a girl under 10 years old with aplastic anemia, due to receive a stem cell transplant. The sequenced sample was PBMCs, obtained before TCRalphabeta/CD19-depleted stem cell transplant. This sequence joins TRBV7-2 and TRBJ2-7; 9 nucleotides match TRBD2. The CDR3 loop is CASRPPGLAAEQYF. As DNA, the CDR3 is TGTGCCAGCAGGCCACCGGGACTAGCTGCCGAGCAGTACTTC.